This T cell receptor beta chain appears in the sequencing data of a study of cytomegalovirus exposure and HLA in healthy donors. Study results and caveats: It was in a later analysis that TCR association rates were seen to vary by HLA locus, highest for DRB1 and lowest for HLA-C.

Of note for this clone: Its antigen remains unidentified.

PCR amplification relied on 60 Vbeta primers (plus 13 Jbeta primers). Produced via immunoSEQ multiplex PCR; TCRdb's table is partial and in-frame only. The top ten hold roughly 2% of the sample, which has around 100,000 clones, approximately 7.1% seen once. Between the trimmed V and J ends, which lost 0 bases and 5 bases, there was a span of 9 bases. CDR3 length equals 14 residues. From germline, CDR1 is SGHDT and CDR2 YYEEEE. Sequenced: PBMCs. The gene calls are TRBV5-6 and TRBJ2-4, with no clear D. This clonotype originated in a man between 45 and 60 years old in good health and CMV-seronegative. The CDR3 sequence: CASSLGAQENIQYF. The CDR3 DNA reads TGTGCCAGCAGCTTGGGGGCTCAGGAAAACATTCAGTACTTC. Full variable domain (missing parts from reference TRBV5-6 and TRBJ2-4): DAGVTQSPTHLIKTRGQQVTLRCSPKSGHDTVSWYQQALGQGPQFIFQYYEEEERQRGNFPDRFSGHQFPNYSSELNVNALLLGDSALYLCASSLGAQENIQYFGAGTRLSVL.